This entry concerns a single T cell receptor beta chain. The V gene end was trimmed by 1 base and the J gene end by 4 bases; junction bases not matched to a gene: 2. The CDR3 length is 15 residues. Germline V gene sequence: CDR1 MNHEY, CDR2 SVGAGI. The data belong to a study of cytomegalovirus exposure and HLA in healthy donors. PCR used 60 Vbeta primers and 13 Jbeta primers. The method was immunoSEQ multiplex PCR; TCRdb's version includes in-frame clones alone and lacks a portion of them. Among 100,000 or so clones listed, more than 65% were seen once. This chain links TRBV6-5 with TRBJ1-1; 11 bases are shared with TRBD1. Material for sequencing was PBMCs. The sequence was collected from a human donor in good health. The CDR3 region has the DNA TGTGCCAGCAGTTACTATGGGACAGGGGGCACTGAAGCTTTCTTT. It yields the protein CASSYYGTGGTEAFF.